A single sample is the source of the 4 T cell receptor beta chains below, sequenced in a study of cytomegalovirus exposure and HLA in healthy donors. PCR involved 60 Vbeta and 13 Jbeta primers. Libraries were prepared by immunoSEQ multiplex PCR; TCRdb keeps only in-frame clonotypes and omits some of them. The sample lists over 95,000 clones; approximately 76% were seen once. The specimen was PBMCs. These receptors came from a middle-aged man in good health and CMV-seronegative.

In this sample, this clone turned up a few times. The same CDR3 also results from other DNA sequences found in this sample. This CDR3 reads CASSSHTGTRTGELFF. The CDR3 DNA reads as TGTGCCAGCAGCTCACATACCGGGACAAGAACCGGGGAGCTGTTTTTT. This chain uses TRBV7-9 with TRBJ2-2, with D tentatively TRBD1 (6 bases). With 4 bases removed from V and 5 bases from J, the gap between germline ends came to 17 bases. This CDR3 spans 16 amino acids. Germline V gives CDR1 SEHNR, CDR2 FQNEAQ (reference sequence).

V is TRBV18 and J is TRBJ2-1; D is possibly TRBD1 (5 bases). Deletions cut 3 bases from V and 4 bases from J, with 7 bases between. Germline V gene data show CDR1 as KGHSH and CDR2 as LQKENI. This CDR3 has 13 residues. CDR3 protein: CASSPRQYNEQFF. In DNA form, the CDR3 reads TGTGCCAGCTCACCCCGACAGTACAATGAGCAGTTCTTC. Combining the CDR3 with reference TRBV18 and TRBJ2-1 gives the whole variable domain NAGVMQNPRHLVRRRGQEARLRCSPMKGHSHVYWYRQLPEEGLKFMVYLQKENIIDESGMPKERFSAEFPKEGPSILRIQQVVRGDSAAYFCASSPRQYNEQFFGPGTRLTVL.

The CDR3 is CASSSLMGQGTSPLHF. The CDR3 bases are TGTGCCAGTAGCTCATTAATGGGACAGGGGACTTCACCCCTCCACTTT. J is TRBJ1-6 and V is TRBV19; TRBD1 matches 10 bases. V trimming: 6 bases; J trimming: 9 bases; junction bases outside the gene matches: 11. In germline, CDR1 is LNHDA, CDR2 SQIVND (reference sequence). The CDR3 contains 16 residues.

The chain carries TRBV7-8 and TRBJ1-2, with D possibly TRBD1 on 6 matching bases. With 0 bases removed from V and 0 bases from J, the gap between germline ends came to 11 bases. CDR3 length equals 16 residues. CDR1 and CDR2 from the germline V gene are SGHVS and FQNEAQ. The CDR3: CASSLARTDPNYGYTF. The CDR3 DNA sequence: TGTGCCAGCAGCTTAGCGAGGACAGACCCTAACTATGGCTACACCTTC.